Sequencing of this T cell receptor (beta chain) was carried out in a study of T cell responses to AZD1222 COVID-19 vaccine. The study's findings and limits: Vaccine-related CD4 TCRs covered spike, predominating at 160-218 and 743-854. A mostly white British donor set with more females was recruited, and clonal diversity was possibly underestimated.

Assay used: immunoSEQ multiplex PCR; TCRdb lists only in-frame clones, some missing. Of around 53,000 clones listed, 65% to 90% were seen once; the top ten hold around 7.3%. With regard to this clone: What it recognizes is unknown.

Germline V CDR1 and CDR2: LGHDT, YNNKEL (reference sequence). This CDR3 has 18 residues. The J segment lost 7 bases and the V segment lost 4 bases, leaving 14 bases of the junction unmatched. V and J are TRBV3-1 (or the pseudogene TRBV3-2) and TRBJ2-1, with 12 positions matching TRBD2. The TCR originated in an adult who received the AZD1222 COVID-19 vaccine. This material consisted of peripheral blood, taken 28 days after the second AZD1222 dose. CDR3 protein: CASSLGPYTSGRRNEQFF. The CDR3 DNA is TGTGCCAGCAGCCTCGGCCCATATACTAGCGGGAGGAGGAATGAGCAGTTCTTC.